Detailed here is one TCR beta chain. The data were obtained in a study of response to subunit inactivated influenza vaccine. This CDR3 spans 12 amino acids. Trimming took off 3 bases at V and 4 bases at J, with 9 bases between the two ends. Germline lookup yields CDR1 GTSNPN and CDR2 SVGIG (reference sequence). MiXCR, applied by TCRdb to the RT-PCR reads, yields one record per CDR3 protein. The sample carries fewer than 200,000 distinct CDR3 sequences, roughly 8.7% recorded once. Material: non-naive T cells sorted from PBMCs, obtained on the day of vaccination. The TCR sequence derives from a man aged 50-60 years who received an inactivated influenza vaccine. This rearrangement joins TRBV30 to TRBJ1-1; D gene unclear. The CDR3 reads CAWSHFVTEAFF. Written as DNA, the CDR3 is TGTGCCTGGAGCCACTTTGTCACTGAAGCTTTCTTT. The full variable domain, with the rest looked up from reference TRBV30 and TRBJ1-1, is SQTIHQWPATLVQPVGSPLSLECTVEGTSNPNLYWYRQAAGRGLQLLFYSVGIGQISSEVPQNLSASRPQDRQFILSSKKLLLSDSGFYLCAWSHFVTEAFFGQGTRLTVV.